This paragraph reports one TCR beta chain. The antigen remains unidentified. V gave up 2 bases and J gave up 4 bases, with 11 bases separating them. CDR3 length: 13 residues. Germline CDR1 and CDR2: GTSNPN and SVGIG (reference sequence). This record comes from a study of T cell responses to AZD1222 COVID-19 vaccine. Study-wide findings and caveats: Breadth and depth of Spike-specific TCRs rose after two AZD1222 doses. Sampling that yielded the repertoires occurred only after the peak T cell response. It should be noted that donors were predominantly white British and more often female, and clonal diversity was possibly underestimated.

Profiled with immunoSEQ multiplex PCR; TCRdb holds only in-frame clones, not every one. Found here are roughly 100,000 clones, about 89% of them singletons; the top ten hold 6.5% to 8.5%. Second-dose schedules of about 4 or about 12 weeks were combined. The specimen comprised peripheral blood, sampled 28 days after the second AZD1222 dose. The receptor was derived from an adult who received the AZD1222 COVID-19 vaccine. The chain employs TRBV30 and TRBJ1-2; possible D gene TRBD1, 6 bases. The CDR3 is CAWSTRGGYGYTF. The CDR3 DNA reads TGTGCCTGGAGTACAAGGGGGGGCTATGGCTACACCTTC.